These T cell receptor beta chains were read from a single sample in a study of technical replicates of blood from several donors. Here immunoSEQ multiplex PCR was the method, and the copy in TCRdb shows in-frame clones only, minus some. The sample holds about 73,000 clones, just over 90% seen once. Material: T cells isolated from PBMCs. The receptors stem from a human donor in good health. Both conserved end residues are part of each CDR3. The D gene is left open where the match is weak. Clone size is stated in some rows and not others, as once, few, many or a class when expanded.

j_call d_call clone_size v_call cdr3_nt cdr3_aa
TRBJ2-1 - - TRBV4-1 TGCGCCAGCAGCCAAGTACTGAGGACTTACAATGAGCAGTTCTTC CASSQVLRTYNEQFF
TRBJ1-1 - - TRBV4-1 TGCGCCAGCAGCCTACAACAGGGAAACACTGAAGCTTTCTTT CASSLQQGNTEAFF
TRBJ1-3 - - TRBV7-9 TGTGCCAGCAGCGAGGAGGGCTACGAACACTCCGGAAACACCATATATTTT CASSEEGYEHSGNTIYF
TRBJ2-7 TRBD2 - TRBV6-4 TGTGCCAGCAGTGATGCGGGAGGCGAGCAGTACTTC CASSDAGGEQYF
TRBJ1-1 TRBD1 once TRBV11-2 TGTGCCAGCAGCGTGGACAGGGCGATGAACACTGAAGCTTTCTTT CASSVDRAMNTEAFF
TRBJ1-1 TRBD1 - TRBV7-9 TGTGCCAGCAGCTTCAGGGGGCGGGTCGGGAACACTGAAGCTTTCTTT CASSFRGRVGNTEAFF
TRBJ2-3 TRBD1 - TRBV10-2 TGCGCCAGCAGTGAACGGACAGGGAAAGGCACAGATACGCAGTATTTT CASSERTGKGTDTQYF
TRBJ2-2 TRBD2 - TRBV6-5 TGTGCCAGCAGTTACCGGGGGAGGGGCACCGGGGAGCTGTTTTTT CASSYRGRGTGELFF
TRBJ2-7 TRBD1 - TRBV25-1 TGTGCCAGCAGTGCATCCGACAGGGTACACGAGCAGTACTTC CASSASDRVHEQYF
TRBJ2-3 TRBD2 - TRBV5-1 TGCGCCAGCAGACCCGGAGTAGCGGGGGGGAAATTAGATACGCAGTATTTT CASRPGVAGGKLDTQYF
TRBJ2-5 - - TRBV18 TGTGCCAGCTCACTGAGACAAGAGACCCAGTACTTC CASSLRQETQYF
TRBJ1-2 - - TRBV28 TGTGCCAGCAGTTACTTAGACAGGCTGGGGGATGGCTACACCTTC CASSYLDRLGDGYTF
TRBJ2-1 - - TRBV7-2 TGTGCCAGCACGCCCGAGAGCGGAGGCTCCTACAATGAGCAGTTCTTC CASTPESGGSYNEQFF
TRBJ1-3 - - TRBV7-9 TGTGCCAGCAGCTTATACCGGGAAGGCGCTCGGGGCTCTGGAAACACCATATATTTT CASSLYREGARGSGNTIYF
TRBJ2-7 TRBD2 - TRBV10-3 TGTGCCATCAGTGAGAATAGCGGGCAGCAGTACTTC CAISENSGQQYF
TRBJ1-5 - - TRBV28 TGTGCCAGCAGGGGAGGGTTTCAGCCCCAGCATTTT CASRGGFQPQHF
TRBJ1-1 - - TRBV10-2 TGCGCCAGCACTTTTTCGAGGAACACTGAAGCTTTCTTT CASTFSRNTEAFF
TRBJ2-4 TRBD2 - TRBV4-1 TGCGCCAGCAGCCAAGATCGCGCGGGACTAGCGGAAAACATTCAGTACTTC CASSQDRAGLAENIQYF
TRBJ1-4 TRBD1 once TRBV19 TGTGCCAGCGGCGGGACAGGGAAGATATACCTTGAAAAACTGTTTTTT CASGGTGKIYLEKLFF
TRBJ1-2 TRBD1 once TRBV28 TGTGCCAGCAGTTTTTCGACAGGGGGTATTGGCTACACCTTC CASSFSTGGIGYTF
TRBJ1-1 - - TRBV4-1 TGCGCCAGCAGCCAAGCTTTAGTCGGGGGGTTCTCGGACACTGAAGCTTTCTTT CASSQALVGGFSDTEAFF
TRBJ1-3 - - TRBV5-4 TGTGCCAGCAGCTTGTCACCGGGGGTCGGGCTCTCTGGAAACACCATATATTTT CASSLSPGVGLSGNTIYF
TRBJ1-1 - - TRBV19 TGTGCCAGTAGTCCGACAGACATGAACACTGAAGCTTTCTTT CASSPTDMNTEAFF
TRBJ2-7 TRBD2 once TRBV5-1 TGCGCCAGCAGCTTGAATATAGGGTGGGAGGGTTCCTACGAGCAGTACTTC CASSLNIGWEGSYEQYF
TRBJ1-4 - - TRBV4-1 TGCGCCAGCAGCCAAGATGGGATGCCAGGGGACGCTAATGAAAAACTGTTTTTT CASSQDGMPGDANEKLFF
TRBJ2-5 TRBD2 - TRBV7-9 TGTGCCAGCAGCCCGCTAGCGGACCAAGAGACCCAGTACTTC CASSPLADQETQYF
TRBJ2-3 - - TRBV6-1 TGTGCCAGCAGCCACAGTACGCCAAGCACAGATACGCAGTATTTT CASSHSTPSTDTQYF
TRBJ2-7 TRBD1 - TRBV9 TGTGCCAGCAGCTCTATGGACAGGGGATTCGACGAGCAGTACTTC CASSSMDRGFDEQYF
TRBJ2-1 TRBD2 - TRBV9 TGTGCCAGCAGCGCTGGGCGGGCGGGGGGGCAGAATGAGCAGTTCTTC CASSAGRAGGQNEQFF
TRBJ1-3 - - TRBV6-5 TGTGCCAGCAGCCACGGAGGTTCCACCATATATTTT CASSHGGSTIYF
TRBJ2-1 - - TRBV20-1 TGCAGTGCTAGCGTGTCCTATGAGCAGTTCTTC CSASVSYEQFF
TRBJ1-2 - - TRBV27 TGTGCCAGCAGTTTAGGGGGAGGCTATGGCTACACCTTC CASSLGGGYGYTF
TRBJ1-1 - few TRBV11-2 TGTGCCAGCAGCTTAGCAGAGGGTATGAACACTGAAGCTTTCTTT CASSLAEGMNTEAFF
TRBJ2-2 TRBD2 - TRBV5-1 TGCGCCAGCAGCTTGGCCCCGACTAGCGGGAGCGCGGCGAACACCGGGGAGCTGTTTTTT CASSLAPTSGSAANTGELFF
TRBJ2-3 TRBD2 - TRBV5-6 TGTGCCAGCAGCCTTGGGACTAGCGGGGTTAACACAGATACGCAGTATTTT CASSLGTSGVNTDTQYF
TRBJ2-3 TRBD2 - TRBV13 TGTGCCAGCAGCTCCAAGCGGGGCGGGGATACGCAGTATTTT CASSSKRGGDTQYF
TRBJ2-2 TRBD1 - TRBV7-2 TGTGCCAGCAGCCTCAACCAGGGGGCGGGTAGCACCGGGGAGCTGTTTTTT CASSLNQGAGSTGELFF
TRBJ2-7 - - TRBV6-5 TGTGCCAGCAGTTACGGGCTAGCAGCGGTCTACGAGCAGTACTTC CASSYGLAAVYEQYF
TRBJ2-1 TRBD2 few TRBV30 TGTGCCTGGAGCGTTAGCGGGGGGGTGAATGAGCAGTTCTTC CAWSVSGGVNEQFF
TRBJ2-3 TRBD2 - TRBV2 TGTGCCAGCAGTGCCAGCGGGACCAAAGATACGCAGTATTTT CASSASGTKDTQYF
TRBJ2-7 - once TRBV7-9 TGTGCCAGCAGTCAAGCACAGGGTAATCGCGAGCAGTACTTC CASSQAQGNREQYF
TRBJ2-7 TRBD2 - TRBV29-1 TGCAGCGTTATTCTCGGGACTAGCGGGACGGTCTACGAGCAGTACTTC CSVILGTSGTVYEQYF
TRBJ2-1 TRBD1 - TRBV27 TGTGCCAGCAGCTACCAGACAGGGGTAAACAATGAGCAGTTCTTC CASSYQTGVNNEQFF
TRBJ1-1 TRBD1 - TRBV6-6 TGTGCCAGCAGTTACACGGACAGGTCGAACACTGAAGCTTTCTTT CASSYTDRSNTEAFF
TRBJ1-2 TRBD1 - TRBV29-1 TGCAGCGACACGGGACAGGGCTATGGCTACACCTTC CSDTGQGYGYTF
TRBJ1-2 - - TRBV28 TGTGCCAGCAGCTCCGACAGCTACACCTTC CASSSDSYTF
TRBJ2-1 TRBD2 - TRBV2 TGTGCCAGCTTACCCGGGGGGAGCTCCTACAATGAGCAGTTCTTC CASLPGGSSYNEQFF
TRBJ2-5 TRBD1 - TRBV11-3 TGTGCCAGCAGCGGACAGGGGAAGAAGACCCAGTACTTC CASSGQGKKTQYF
TRBJ2-1 - - TRBV10-2 TGCGCCAGCAGAAAAGCGGCTTCCTACAATGAGCAGTTCTTC CASRKAASYNEQFF
TRBJ2-5 TRBD2 - TRBV10-3 TGTGCCATAACTAGCGGGGGTTCAGAGACCCAGTACTTC CAITSGGSETQYF
TRBJ2-7 - - TRBV13 TGTGCCAGCAGCTTCAACACCTACGAGCAGTACTTC CASSFNTYEQYF
TRBJ2-7 TRBD1 - TRBV7-9 TGTGCCAGCAGCTTTCCCGGACAGGGAGCCTACGAGCAGTACTTC CASSFPGQGAYEQYF
TRBJ2-2 - - TRBV30 TGTGCCTGGAGTGTACGGTTCGGGGAGCTGTTTTTT CAWSVRFGELFF
TRBJ2-7 TRBD2 - TRBV13 TGTGCCAGCAGCTTAGAGGCGGGAGGGCAAGGGGGGGAGCAGTACTTC CASSLEAGGQGGEQYF